A selection of T cell receptor beta chains follows, all from one sample in a study of regulatory T cells in long-lasting Graves disease. Via MiXCR, TCRdb re-called the multiplex PCR reads, giving one row per CDR3 protein. This table holds about 470,000 distinct CDR3 sequences, less than 25% found once. The source was peripheral blood mononuclear cells (PBMCs), collected when the disease was refractory, from a patient treated with antithyroid drugs. The receptor set was obtained from a female donor with Graves disease. Both conserved end residues are part of each CDR3. The order of the fields is V gene, clone size, J gene, D gene, CDR3 length, CDR3 DNA, CDR3 protein. A D gene is named only where the DNA matches it firmly. Clone size is not always given. Where it is, it says once, few, many or a class for expanded clones.

TRBV2	NA	TRBJ2-1	NA	13	TGTGCCAGCGGCCCGGGGTCCTACAATGAGCAGTTCTTC	CASGPGSYNEQFF
TRBV12-3/TRBV12-4	many	TRBJ1-6	NA	13	TGTGCCAGCAGTTTAATGCCTGGAAAACCCCTCCACTTT	CASSLMPGKPLHF
TRBV7-9	many	TRBJ2-7	TRBD2	14	TGTGCCAGCAGCTTTGGGACTAGTATCTACGAGCAGTACTTC	CASSFGTSIYEQYF
TRBV6-1	many	TRBJ1-5	NA	15	TGTGCCAGCAGTGGTGGGACCCTAGGGGATCAGCCCCAGCATTTT	CASSGGTLGDQPQHF
TRBV10-3	few	TRBJ2-7	TRBD2	14	TGTGCCATCAGCCGAGCGGGAGAAGTCTACGAGCAGTACTTC	CAISRAGEVYEQYF
TRBV24-1	many	TRBJ2-5	TRBD2	17	TGTGCCACCAGCGAACCGGGACTAGCGGGAGTCGGTGAGACCCAGTACTTC	CATSEPGLAGVGETQYF
TRBV15	NA	TRBJ2-2	NA	17	TGTGCCACCAGCAGGACCTATAGGGGGAGGGCCACCGGGGAGCTGTTTTTT	CATSRTYRGRATGELFF
TRBV19	NA	TRBJ1-3	TRBD1	15	TGTGCCAGTAGTGGACAGGGGGCGTCTGGAAACACCATATATTTT	CASSGQGASGNTIYF
TRBV6-5	many	TRBJ1-1	TRBD1	14	TGTGCCAGCAGTTACTCAACAGGGGGCACTGAAGCTTTCTTT	CASSYSTGGTEAFF
TRBV28	many	TRBJ2-7	TRBD2	15	TGTGCCAGCAGTTTTAGCCCGGGACTAGACTACGAGCAGTACTTC	CASSFSPGLDYEQYF
TRBV6-5	NA	TRBJ2-1	NA	13	TGTGCCAGCAGTTACTCGCCCTACAATGAGCAGTTCTTC	CASSYSPYNEQFF
TRBV12-5	NA	TRBJ2-3	NA	13	TGTGCTAGTGGTTGGGTTATCACAGATACGCAGTATTTT	CASGWVITDTQYF
TRBV7-2	NA	TRBJ2-7	NA	14	TGTGCCAGCAGCCCCGGGAGCGCCTCCTACGAGCAGTACTTC	CASSPGSASYEQYF
TRBV6-5	many	TRBJ1-5	NA	13	TGTGCCAGCAGTTACGTGGATAATCAGCCCCAGCATTTT	CASSYVDNQPQHF
TRBV27	NA	TRBJ2-5	TRBD2	16	TGTGCCAGCAGTTCCCCCCAGCGGGAGGGCTTAGAGACCCAGTACTTC	CASSSPQREGLETQYF
TRBV5-1	NA	TRBJ2-3	TRBD2	18	TGCGCCAGCAGCTTGCGTCAATTAGGACTAGCGGGACCAGATACGCAGTATTTT	CASSLRQLGLAGPDTQYF
TRBV28	many	TRBJ1-1	NA	16	TGTGCCAGCACCATATCGAGTGGGGCTGAGAACACTGAAGCTTTCTTT	CASTISSGAENTEAFF